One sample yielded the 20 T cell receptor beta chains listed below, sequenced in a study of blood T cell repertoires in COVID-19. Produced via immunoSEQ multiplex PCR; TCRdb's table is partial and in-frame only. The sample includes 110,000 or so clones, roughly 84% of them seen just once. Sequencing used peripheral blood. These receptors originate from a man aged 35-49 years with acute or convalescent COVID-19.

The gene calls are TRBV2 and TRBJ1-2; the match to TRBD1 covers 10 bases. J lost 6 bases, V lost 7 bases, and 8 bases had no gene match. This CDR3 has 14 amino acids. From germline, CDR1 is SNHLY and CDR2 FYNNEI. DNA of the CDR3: TGTGCCAGCAAGCCTACGACAGGGGGCGATGGCTACACCTTC. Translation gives CASKPTTGGDGYTF.

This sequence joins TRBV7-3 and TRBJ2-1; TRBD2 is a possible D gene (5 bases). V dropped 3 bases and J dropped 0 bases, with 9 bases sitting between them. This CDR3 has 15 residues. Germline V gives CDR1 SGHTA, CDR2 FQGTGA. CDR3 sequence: CASSLTGSSYNEQFF. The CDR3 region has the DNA TGTGCCAGCAGCTTGACGGGGAGCTCCTACAATGAGCAGTTCTTC.

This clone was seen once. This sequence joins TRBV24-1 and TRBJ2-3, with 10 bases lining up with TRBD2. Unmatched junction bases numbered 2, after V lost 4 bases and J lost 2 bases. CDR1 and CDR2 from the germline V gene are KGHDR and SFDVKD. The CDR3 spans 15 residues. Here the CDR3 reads CATSDSGGDTDTQYF. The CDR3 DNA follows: TGTGCCACCAGTGACAGCGGGGGGGACACAGATACGCAGTATTTT.

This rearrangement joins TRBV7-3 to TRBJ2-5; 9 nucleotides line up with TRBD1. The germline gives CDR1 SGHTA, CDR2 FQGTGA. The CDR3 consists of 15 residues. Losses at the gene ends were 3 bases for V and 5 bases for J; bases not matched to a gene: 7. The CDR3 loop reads CASSFTSDRGETQYF. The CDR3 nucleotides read TGTGCCAGCAGCTTCACCTCGGACAGGGGTGAGACCCAGTACTTC.

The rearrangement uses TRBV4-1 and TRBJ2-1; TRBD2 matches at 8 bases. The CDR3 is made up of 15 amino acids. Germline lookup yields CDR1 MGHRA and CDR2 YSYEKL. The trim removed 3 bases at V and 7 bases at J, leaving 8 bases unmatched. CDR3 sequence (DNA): TGCGCCAGCAGCCACCTCGCGGGGGGCGGGAATGAGCAGTTCTTC. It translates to CASSHLAGGGNEQFF.

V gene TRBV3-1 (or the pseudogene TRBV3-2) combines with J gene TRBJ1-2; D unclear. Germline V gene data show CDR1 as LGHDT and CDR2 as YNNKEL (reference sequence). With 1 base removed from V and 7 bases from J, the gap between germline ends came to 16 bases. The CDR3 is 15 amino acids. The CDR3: CASSQVWVSRSGYTF. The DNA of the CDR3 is TGTGCCAGCAGCCAAGTGTGGGTATCGCGGTCTGGCTACACCTTC.

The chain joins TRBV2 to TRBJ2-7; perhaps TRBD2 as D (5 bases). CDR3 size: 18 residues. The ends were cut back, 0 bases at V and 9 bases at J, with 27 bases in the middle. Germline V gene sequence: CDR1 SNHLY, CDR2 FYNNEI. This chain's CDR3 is CASSEARTRPTQLAGQYF. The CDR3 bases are TGTGCCAGCAGTGAAGCGAGGACCCGTCCGACCCAATTGGCGGGGCAGTACTTC.

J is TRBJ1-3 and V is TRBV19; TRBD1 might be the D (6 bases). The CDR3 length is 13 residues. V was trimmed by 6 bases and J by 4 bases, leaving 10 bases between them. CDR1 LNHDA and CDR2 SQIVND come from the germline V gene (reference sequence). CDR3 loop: CASSARGGNTIYF. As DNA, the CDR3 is TGTGCCAGTAGCGCCAGGGGCGGAAACACCATATATTTT.

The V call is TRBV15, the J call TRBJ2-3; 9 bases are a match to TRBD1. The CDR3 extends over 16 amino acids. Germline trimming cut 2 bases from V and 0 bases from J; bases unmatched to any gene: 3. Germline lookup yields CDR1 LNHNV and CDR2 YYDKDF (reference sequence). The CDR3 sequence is CATSRRDRASTDTQYF. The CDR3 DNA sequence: TGTGCCACCAGCAGAAGGGACAGGGCCAGCACAGATACGCAGTATTTT.

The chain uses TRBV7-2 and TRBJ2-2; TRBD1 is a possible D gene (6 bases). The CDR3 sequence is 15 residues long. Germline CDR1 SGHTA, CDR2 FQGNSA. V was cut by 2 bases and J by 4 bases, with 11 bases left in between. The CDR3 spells CASSLSGGITGELFF. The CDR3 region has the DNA TGTGCCAGCAGCTTATCTGGGGGCATCACCGGGGAGCTGTTTTTT. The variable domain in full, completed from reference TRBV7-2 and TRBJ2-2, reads GAGVSQSPSNKVTEKGKDVELRCDPISGHTALYWYRQSLGQGLEFLIYFQGNSAPDKSGLPSDRFSAERTGGSVSTLTIQRTQQEDSAVYLCASSLSGGITGELFFGEGSRLTVL.

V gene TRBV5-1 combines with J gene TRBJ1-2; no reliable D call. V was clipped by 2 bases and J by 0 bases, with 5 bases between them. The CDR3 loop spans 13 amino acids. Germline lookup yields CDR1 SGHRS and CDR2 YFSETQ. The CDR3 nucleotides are TGCGCCAGCAGCTTAACTACTAACTATGGCTACACCTTC. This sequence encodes CASSLTTNYGYTF.

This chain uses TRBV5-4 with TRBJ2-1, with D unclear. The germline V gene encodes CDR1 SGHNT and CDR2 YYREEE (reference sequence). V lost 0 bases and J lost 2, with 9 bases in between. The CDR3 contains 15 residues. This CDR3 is CASSLGQAAYNEQFF. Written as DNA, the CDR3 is TGTGCCAGCAGCTTGGGGCAGGCAGCCTACAATGAGCAGTTCTTC.

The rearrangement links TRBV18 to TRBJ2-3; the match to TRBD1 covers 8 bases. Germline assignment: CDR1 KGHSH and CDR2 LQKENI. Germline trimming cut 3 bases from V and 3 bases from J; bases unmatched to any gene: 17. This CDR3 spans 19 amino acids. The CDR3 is CASSPPLGQAKTRTDTQYF. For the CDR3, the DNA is TGTGCCAGCTCACCGCCACTGGGACAGGCCAAAACCCGGACAGATACGCAGTATTTT.

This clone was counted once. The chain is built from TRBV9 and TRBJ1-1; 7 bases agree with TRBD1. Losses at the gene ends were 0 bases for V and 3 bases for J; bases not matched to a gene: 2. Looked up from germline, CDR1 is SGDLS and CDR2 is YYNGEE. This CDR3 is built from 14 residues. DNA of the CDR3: TGTGCCAGCAGCGTAGGACAGGGTTACACTGAAGCTTTCTTT. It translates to CASSVGQGYTEAFF.

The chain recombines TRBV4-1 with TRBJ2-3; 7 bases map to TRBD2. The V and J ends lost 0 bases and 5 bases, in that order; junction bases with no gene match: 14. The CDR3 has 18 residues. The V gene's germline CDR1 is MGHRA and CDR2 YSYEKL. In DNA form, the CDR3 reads TGCGCCAGCAGCCAAGATCGGTTTCGGGGGGATGCGGGAGATACGCAGTATTTT. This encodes CASSQDRFRGDAGDTQYF.

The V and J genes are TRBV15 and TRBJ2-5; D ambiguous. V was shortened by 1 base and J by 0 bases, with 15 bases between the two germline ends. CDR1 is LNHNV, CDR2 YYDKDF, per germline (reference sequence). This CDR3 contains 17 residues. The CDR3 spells CATSRVLGPQNQETQYF. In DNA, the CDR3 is TGTGCCACCAGCAGAGTGTTGGGCCCACAGAACCAAGAGACCCAGTACTTC. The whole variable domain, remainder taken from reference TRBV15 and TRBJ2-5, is DAMVIQNPRYQVTQFGKPVTLSCSQTLNHNVMYWYQQKSSQAPKLLFHYYDKDFNNEADTPDNFQSRRPNTSFCFLDIRSPGLGDTAMYLCATSRVLGPQNQETQYFGPGTRLLVL.

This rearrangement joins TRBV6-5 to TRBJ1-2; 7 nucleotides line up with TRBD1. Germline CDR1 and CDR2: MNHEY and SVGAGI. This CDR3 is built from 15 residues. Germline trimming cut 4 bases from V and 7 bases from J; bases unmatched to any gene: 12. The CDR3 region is CASSSLGQVSSGYTF. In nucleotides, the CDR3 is TGTGCCAGCAGTTCGCTAGGACAGGTTTCGTCTGGCTACACCTTC.

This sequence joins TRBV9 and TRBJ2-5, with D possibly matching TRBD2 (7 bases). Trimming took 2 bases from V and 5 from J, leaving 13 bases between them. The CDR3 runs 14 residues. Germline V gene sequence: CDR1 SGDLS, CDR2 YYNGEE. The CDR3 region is CASSVGGAAETQYF. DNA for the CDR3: TGTGCCAGCAGCGTTGGGGGGGCTGCGGAGACCCAGTACTTC. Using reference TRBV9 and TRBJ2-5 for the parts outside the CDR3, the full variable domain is DSGVTQTPKHLITATGQRVTLRCSPRSGDLSVYWYQQSLDQGLQFLIQYYNGEERAKGNILERFSAQQFPDLHSELNLSSLELGDSALYFCASSVGGAAETQYFGPGTRLLVL.

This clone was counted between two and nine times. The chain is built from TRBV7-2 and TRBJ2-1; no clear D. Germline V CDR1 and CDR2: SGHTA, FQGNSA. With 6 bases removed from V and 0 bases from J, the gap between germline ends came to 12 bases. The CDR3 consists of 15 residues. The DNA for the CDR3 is TGTGCCAGCAGTTCTGACTTCAGCTCCTACAATGAGCAGTTCTTC. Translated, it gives CASSSDFSSYNEQFF.

The CDR3 spells CASSFTGGPREQYF. The CDR3 bases are TGCGCCAGCAGCTTTACGGGGGGGCCCAGGGAGCAGTACTTC. The chain is built from TRBV5-1 and TRBJ2-7; 8 nucleotides match TRBD2. The junction had 8 bases not matched to a gene; V was cut back by 2 bases and J by 7 bases. The germline V gene encodes CDR1 SGHRS and CDR2 YFSETQ. This CDR3 has 14 residues.